The next 2 T cell receptor beta chains were all read from a single sample in a study of response to subunit inactivated influenza vaccine (dated 2018 in TCRdb). Library preparation was by RT-PCR. These reads were obtained on an Illumina HiSeq 2500. The public sequencing data were trimmed at Q25 with fastp and processed into clonotypes with MiXCR by TCRdb, which kept only in-frame beta chains. Each CDR3 protein gets just one entry, which takes the most common genes and DNA from the rows behind it. This sample comprises roughly 500,000 distinct CDR3 sequences, about 25% of them detected only once. The top ten constitute 1.5% to 2% of the sample. The starting material was CD4+ T cells sorted from PBMCs, obtained approximately 5 days after vaccination. The origin of the receptors is a man between 50 and 59 years old who received an inactivated influenza vaccine. Donor details come from another sample of the same person, matched by shared clones.

The table lists this clonotype with a few counts. This chain connects TRBV18 to TRBJ2-1; a weak D match, TRBD1 (6 bases). V was trimmed by 3 bases and J by 6 bases, leaving 15 bases between them. The CDR3 runs to 15 residues. CDR1 and CDR2 from the germline V gene are KGHSH and LQKENI. The CDR3 loop reads CASSPGAGSGNEQFF. The CDR3 DNA reads TGTGCCAGCTCACCGGGGGCAGGGTCCGGCAATGAGCAGTTCTTC.

This clonotype was seen more than once but under ten times. The V and J genes are TRBV20-1 and TRBJ2-7; 11 bases agree with TRBD1. Per the germline V gene, CDR1 is DFQATT and CDR2 is SNEGSKA (reference sequence). The CDR3 contains 15 residues. Trimming cost V 3 bases and J 2 bases; bases outside gene matches: 6. The DNA of the CDR3 is TGCAGTGCTAGCTCGGACAGGGGGCCCCCCTACGAGCAGTACTTC. This codes for CSASSDRGPPYEQYF.